This T cell receptor (beta chain) was sequenced for a study of T cells in Graves' hyperthyroidism and ophthalmopathy. Around 9.8 ml fresh peripheral blood yielded the PBMCs. Broader study findings: In the blood, most expanded thyroid clonotypes above 0.001 appeared as well. Ophthalmopathy was model-predicted a median approximately 6.4 months pre-onset. Stable hyperthyroidism was separated from ophthalmopathy by a model based on 13 V-J features.

There were TCR beta CDR3 regions amplified from RNA transcripts. The TCR CDR3 was amplified in a first-round RT-PCR using the HTBI primer set. TCRdb processed the multiplex PCR reads anew with MiXCR; each CDR3 protein has one entry. This repertoire shows 500,000 or so distinct CDR3 sequences, about 16% found once; its top ten account for about 31%. Concerning this clonotype itself: No antigen is known for it.

This CDR3 comprises 18 residues. The ends lost 4 bases at V and 7 bases at J; junction bases unmatched: 17. From germline, CDR1 is DFQATT and CDR2 SNEGSKA (reference sequence). This rearrangement joins TRBV20-1 to TRBJ2-1; 12 bases align to TRBD2. Specimen: blood. The TCR was taken from a woman aged 30 to 39 with Graves' ophthalmopathy. In nucleotides, the CDR3 is TGCAGTGCTACCCATGGTTGGGCTAGCGGGAGGGCCGGAAATGAGCAGTTCTTC. This gives the protein CSATHGWASGRAGNEQFF.